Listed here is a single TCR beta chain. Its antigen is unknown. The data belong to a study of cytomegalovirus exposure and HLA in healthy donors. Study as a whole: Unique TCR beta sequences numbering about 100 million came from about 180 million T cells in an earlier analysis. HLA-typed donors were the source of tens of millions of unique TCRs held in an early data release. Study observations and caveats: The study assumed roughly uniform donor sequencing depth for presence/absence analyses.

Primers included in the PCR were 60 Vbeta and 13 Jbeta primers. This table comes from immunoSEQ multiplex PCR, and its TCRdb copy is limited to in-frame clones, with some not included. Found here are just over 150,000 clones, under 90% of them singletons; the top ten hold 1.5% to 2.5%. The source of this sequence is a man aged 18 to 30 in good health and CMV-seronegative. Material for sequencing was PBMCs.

The DNA of the CDR3 is TGTGCCAGCAGGTGGACATTTTCGGGTTCTGGAAACACCATATATTTT. Translated: CASRWTFSGSGNTIYF. This chain connects TRBV2 to TRBJ1-3; a weak D match, TRBD1 (5 bases). CDR3 size: 16 residues. The ends were cut back, 6 bases at V and 1 base at J, with 16 bases in the middle. The germline CDR1 and CDR2 sequences are SNHLY and FYNNEI.